The rows below give T cell receptor beta chains drawn from one sample of a study of blood T cell repertoires in COVID-19. Method: immunoSEQ multiplex PCR; TCRdb's copy keeps in-frame clones and lacks some. Seen here are around 25,000 clones, roughly 87% observed once, and the top ten hold 9.7%. Sequenced material: peripheral blood. The receptors stem from a man between 65 and 80 years old with acute or convalescent COVID-19. Both conserved end residues are trimmed from each CDR3. D genes are given only for firm matches.

D | J | V | CDR3
TRBD2 | TRBJ2-3 | TRBV5-1 | ASSEPTSGVTDTQY
TRBD1 | TRBJ2-5 | TRBV5-1 | ASSLGLGDRAISRETQY
- | TRBJ2-7 | TRBV7-2 | ASSLAGGAFYEQY
- | TRBJ1-4 | TRBV29-1 | SVQGAGEKLF
TRBD1 | TRBJ1-5 | TRBV28 | ASSLTQGARHQPQH
- | TRBJ2-5 | TRBV6-2/TRBV6-3 | ASSRPSRAFETQY
- | TRBJ1-1 | TRBV13 | ASSLQGGTEAF
- | TRBJ2-5 | TRBV3-1/TRBV3-2 | ASSQGRAGQETQY
TRBD1 | TRBJ1-2 | TRBV5-1 | ASSLEGTGYSGYT
- | TRBJ2-3 | TRBV6-5 | ASSYSWPDTQY
TRBD2 | TRBJ2-7 | TRBV7-9 | ASSPEAGGDEQY
- | TRBJ2-1 | TRBV11-3 | ASSLSGGNEQF
- | TRBJ2-7 | TRBV6-5 | ASSQTAGAAYEQY
TRBD2 | TRBJ2-3 | TRBV7-2 | ASSPGTSGRTDTQY
- | TRBJ1-1 | TRBV5-1 | ASSFGGLDTEAF
TRBD1 | TRBJ2-2 | TRBV27 | ASSLMGQGYTGELF
- | TRBJ2-7 | TRBV5-4 | ASSSPRGGPYEQY
- | TRBJ1-5 | TRBV5-6 | ASSRTGVTPQH
- | TRBJ2-5 | TRBV11-2 | ASSLGDLWNAKETQY
TRBD2 | TRBJ2-3 | TRBV19 | ASNGLAGDTQY
TRBD1 | TRBJ2-3 | TRBV10-3 | AISGPLGGIASTDTQY
- | TRBJ2-7 | TRBV28 | ASSLVEGSYEQY